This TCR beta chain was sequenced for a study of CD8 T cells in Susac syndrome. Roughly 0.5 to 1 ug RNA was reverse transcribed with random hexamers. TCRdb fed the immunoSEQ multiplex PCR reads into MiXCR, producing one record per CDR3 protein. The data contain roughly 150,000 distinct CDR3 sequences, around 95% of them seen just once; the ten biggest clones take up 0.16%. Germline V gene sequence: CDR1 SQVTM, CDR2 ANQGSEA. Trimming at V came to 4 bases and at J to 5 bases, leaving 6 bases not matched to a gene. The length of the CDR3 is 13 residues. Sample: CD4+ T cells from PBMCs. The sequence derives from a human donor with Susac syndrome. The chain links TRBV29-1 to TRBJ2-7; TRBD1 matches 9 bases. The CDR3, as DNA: TGCAGCGTTGGGGGGACAGGGTTTGACGAGCAGTACTTC. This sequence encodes CSVGGTGFDEQYF.